This T cell receptor beta chain was profiled in a study of chronic HIV infection and antiretroviral therapy. This clonotype was seen only a few times. V gave up 7 bases and J gave up 3 bases, with 19 bases separating them. The CDR3 spans 16 residues. CDR1 MDHEN and CDR2 SYDVKM come from the germline V gene. TCRdb called the 5' RACE reads again in MiXCR, with one record for every CDR3 protein. The data show 30,000 to 45,000 distinct CDR3 sequences, 7% to 10% seen once. V is TRBV28 and J is TRBJ1-5; TRBD1 might be the D (6 bases). The sample consisted of peripheral blood. The receptor was isolated from an adult who had HIV and had not received antiretroviral therapy, or was an uninfected healthy control (not recorded which). CDR3 sequence reads: CASNPGGQQHNQPQHF. CDR3 bases: TGTGCCAGCAATCCCGGGGGGCAGCAACACAATCAGCCCCAGCATTTT.